This entry features one T cell receptor (beta chain) sequence. This specimen comes from a study of CD8+ T cells in alopecia areata. Specified treatment: oral pan-JAK inhibitor, 5-10 mg twice daily. Per germline, CDR1 SQVTM and CDR2 ANQGSEA. V was shortened by 5 bases and J by 3 bases, with 14 bases between the two germline ends. This CDR3 comprises 13 residues. RNA extraction and reverse transcription yielded cDNA as sequencing template. The protocol was immunoSEQ multiplex PCR, while the TCRdb copy is restricted to in-frame clones and leaves out a portion. The sample has 95,000 to 110,000 clones; approximately 84% are singletons.

Specimen: CD8+ T cells sorted from blood, collected between weeks 30 and 35, from a patient treated with tofacitinib. The genes are TRBV29-1 and TRBJ2-7; a weak D match, TRBD1 (6 bases). This receptor was identified in a human donor with alopecia areata. DNA for the CDR3: TGCAGCGTTACCGGGACATCCCTCTACGAGCAGTACTTC. Encoded protein: CSVTGTSLYEQYF.